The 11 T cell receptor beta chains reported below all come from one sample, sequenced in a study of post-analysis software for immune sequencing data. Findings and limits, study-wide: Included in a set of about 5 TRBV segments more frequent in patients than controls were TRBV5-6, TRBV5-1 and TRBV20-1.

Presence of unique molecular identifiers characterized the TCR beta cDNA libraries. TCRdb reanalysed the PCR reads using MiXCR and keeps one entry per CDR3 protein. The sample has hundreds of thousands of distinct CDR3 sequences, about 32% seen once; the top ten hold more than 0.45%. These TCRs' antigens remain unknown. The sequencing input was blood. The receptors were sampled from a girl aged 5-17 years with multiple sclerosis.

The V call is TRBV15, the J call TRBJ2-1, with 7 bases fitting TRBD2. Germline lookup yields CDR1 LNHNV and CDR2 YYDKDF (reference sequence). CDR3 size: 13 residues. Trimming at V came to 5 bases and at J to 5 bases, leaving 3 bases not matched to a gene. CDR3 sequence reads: CATSGTKDNEQFF. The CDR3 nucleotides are TGTGCCACCAGCGGGACTAAAGACAATGAGCAGTTCTTC. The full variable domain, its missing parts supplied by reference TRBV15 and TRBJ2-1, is DAMVIQNPRYQVTQFGKPVTLSCSQTLNHNVMYWYQQKSSQAPKLLFHYYDKDFNNEADTPDNFQSRRPNTSFCFLDIRSPGLGDTAMYLCATSGTKDNEQFFGPGTRLTVL.

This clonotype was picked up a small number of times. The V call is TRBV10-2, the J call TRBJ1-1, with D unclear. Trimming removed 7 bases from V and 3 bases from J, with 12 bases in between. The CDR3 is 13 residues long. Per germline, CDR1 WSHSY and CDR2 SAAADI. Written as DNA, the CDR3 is TGCGCCAGCAACAGAGATACGGACACTGAAGCTTTCTTT. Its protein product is CASNRDTDTEAFF.

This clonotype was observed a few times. The chain's CDR3 is CSAQAGLSTDTQYF. The CDR3 DNA reads TGCAGCGCTCAAGCGGGACTTAGCACAGATACGCAGTATTTT. This chain joins TRBV29-1 and TRBJ2-3; 7 bases line up with TRBD2. The CDR3 loop spans 14 amino acids. V lost 7 bases and J lost 0; bases outside the gene matches: 7. Germline CDR1 and CDR2: SQVTM and ANQGSEA.

The CDR3 DNA sequence: TGTGCCAGCAACACCGGGACAGGGATTTTGTACGAGCAGTACTTC. Amino acid sequence: CASNTGTGILYEQYF. The chain uses TRBV28 and TRBJ2-7; 9 bases are shared with TRBD1. The germline V gene has CDR1 MDHEN and CDR2 SYDVKM. The CDR3 is 15 amino acids. Trimming cost V 7 bases and J 4 bases; bases outside gene matches: 11.

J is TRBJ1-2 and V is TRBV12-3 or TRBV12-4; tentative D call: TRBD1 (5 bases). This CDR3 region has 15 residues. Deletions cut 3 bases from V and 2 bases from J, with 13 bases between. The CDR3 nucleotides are TGTGCCAGCAGTTTCTCAGGGCTACCCAACTATGGCTACACCTTC. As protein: CASSFSGLPNYGYTF.

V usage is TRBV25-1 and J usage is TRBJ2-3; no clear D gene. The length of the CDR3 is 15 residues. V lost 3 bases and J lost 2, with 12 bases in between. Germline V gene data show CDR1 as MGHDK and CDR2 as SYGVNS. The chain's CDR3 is CASSEGTTHTDTQYF. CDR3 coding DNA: TGTGCCAGCAGTGAGGGTACTACACACACAGATACGCAGTATTTT. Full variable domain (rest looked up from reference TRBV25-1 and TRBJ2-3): EADIYQTPRYLVIGTGKKITLECSQTMGHDKMYWYQQDPGMELHLIHYSYGVNSTEKGDLSSESTVSRIRTEHFPLTLESARPSHTSQYLCASSEGTTHTDTQYFGPGTRLTVL.

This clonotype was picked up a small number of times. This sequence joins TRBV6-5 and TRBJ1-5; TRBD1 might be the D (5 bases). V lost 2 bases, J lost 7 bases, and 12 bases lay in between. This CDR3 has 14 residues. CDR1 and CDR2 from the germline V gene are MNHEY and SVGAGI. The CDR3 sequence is CASSYSRGGQPQHF. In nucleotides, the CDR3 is TGTGCCAGCAGTTACAGCCGGGGCGGCCAGCCCCAGCATTTT.

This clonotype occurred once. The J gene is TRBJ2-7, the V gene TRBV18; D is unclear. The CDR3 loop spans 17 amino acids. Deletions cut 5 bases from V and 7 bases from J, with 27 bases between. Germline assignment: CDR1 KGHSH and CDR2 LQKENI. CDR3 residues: CASSDALQKSSYNEQYF. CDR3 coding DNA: TGTGCCAGCTCAGACGCCCTCCAGAAGAGCTCCTACAATGAGCAGTACTTC. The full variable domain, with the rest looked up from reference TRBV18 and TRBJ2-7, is NAGVMQNPRHLVRRRGQEARLRCSPMKGHSHVYWYRQLPEEGLKFMVYLQKENIIDESGMPKERFSAEFPKEGPSILRIQQVVRGDSAAYFCASSDALQKSSYNEQYFGPGTRLTVT.

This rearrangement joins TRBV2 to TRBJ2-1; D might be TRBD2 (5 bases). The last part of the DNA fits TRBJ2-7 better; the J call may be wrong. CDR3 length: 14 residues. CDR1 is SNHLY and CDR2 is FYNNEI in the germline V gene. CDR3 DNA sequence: TGTGCCGTCCGGAGGTCGAGCTCCTACAATGAGCAGTACTTC. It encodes CAVRRSSSYNEQYF.

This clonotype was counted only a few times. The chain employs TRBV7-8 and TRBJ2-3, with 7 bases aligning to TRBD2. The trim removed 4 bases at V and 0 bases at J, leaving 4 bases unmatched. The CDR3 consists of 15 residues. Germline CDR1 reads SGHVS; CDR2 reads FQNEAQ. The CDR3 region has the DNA TGTGCCAGCAGCTACTGGACTAGAAGCACAGATACGCAGTATTTT. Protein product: CASSYWTRSTDTQYF.

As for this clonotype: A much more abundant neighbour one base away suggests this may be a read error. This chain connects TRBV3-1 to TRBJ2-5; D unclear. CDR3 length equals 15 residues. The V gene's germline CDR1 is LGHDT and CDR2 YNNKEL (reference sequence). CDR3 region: CASSQDWSRVEAQYF. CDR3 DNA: TGTGCCAGCAGCCAAGATTGGTCTAGGGTAGAGGCCCAGTACTTC.